The following is a T cell receptor (beta chain) sequence with its context. TCRdb's table, derived via immunoSEQ multiplex PCR, lists solely in-frame clones and lacks some. The sample lists about 130,000 clones; about 88% were seen once. This specimen belongs to a study of radiation and T cells in renal cell carcinoma. The CDR3 sequence is 19 residues long. Germline values: CDR1 SGHRS, CDR2 YFSETQ. The trim removed 4 bases at V and 2 bases at J, leaving 14 bases unmatched. The time point denotes: blood 2 weeks post-SBRT. Treatment noted: 15 Gy SBRT to primary tumor, nephrectomy 4 weeks later. The receptor was isolated from a woman between 70 and 85 years old with renal cell carcinoma. The specimen was blood, collected from a patient whose treatment included radiotherapy and nephrectomy. This chain links TRBV5-1 with TRBJ2-6, with TRBD1 matching over 8 bases. CDR3: CASSMPPGQAKPGANVLTF. The CDR3 coding sequence is TGCGCCAGCAGCATGCCCCCGGGACAGGCGAAACCTGGGGCCAACGTCCTGACTTTC.